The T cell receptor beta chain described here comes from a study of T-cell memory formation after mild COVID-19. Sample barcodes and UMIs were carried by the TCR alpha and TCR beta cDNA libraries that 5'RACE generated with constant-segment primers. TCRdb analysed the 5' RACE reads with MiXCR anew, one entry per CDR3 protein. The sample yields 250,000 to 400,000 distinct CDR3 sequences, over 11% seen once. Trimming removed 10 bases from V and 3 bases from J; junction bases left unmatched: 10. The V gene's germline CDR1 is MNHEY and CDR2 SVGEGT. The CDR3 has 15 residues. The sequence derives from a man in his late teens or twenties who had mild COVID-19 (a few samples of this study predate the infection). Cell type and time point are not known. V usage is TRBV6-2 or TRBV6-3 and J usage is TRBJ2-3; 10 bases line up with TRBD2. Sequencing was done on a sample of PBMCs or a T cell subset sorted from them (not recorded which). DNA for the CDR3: TGTGCCACTAAGGTGTTTAGCGGGGGGACAGATACGCAGTATTTT. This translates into CATKVFSGGTDTQYF.